Listed here is a single TCR beta chain. The antigen remains unidentified. Via 5' RACE with UMI labels, TRB cDNA libraries were prepared. For each CDR3 protein, TCRdb gives one entry from its re-call of the 5' RACE reads, without DNA. The table for this sample gives more than 65,000 distinct CDR3 sequences. The data derive from a study of CXCR3-negative and CXCR3-positive naive CD8 T cells. General study results and limits: CXCR3-positive naive cells carried more hydrophobic TRB CDR3s than CXCR3-negative ones.

CDR3 length: 14 amino acids. CDR1 and CDR2 from the germline V gene are MDHEN and SYDVKM. The chain recombines TRBV28 with TRBJ1-1. Source material: naive CXCR3- CD8+ T cells from blood. Subset reported: CD45RO-CCR7+CD27+CD95- naive CD8+ T cells lacking CXCR3 (TNR3-). This receptor was identified in a human donor in good health. Some clones in this sample may be carry-over from other donors' samples. The CDR3 loop reads CASGEGQAGTEAFF.